The entry below gives a single TCR beta chain sequence along with its context. Its specificity is unknown. The TCR library protocol attached unique molecular identifiers to the individual cDNA molecules. TCRdb re-analysed the 5' RACE reads in MiXCR, keeping a single row per CDR3 protein. Of roughly 120,000 distinct CDR3 sequences in the sample, 14% to 15% were seen once. The source of the sample is a study of early T cells in non-severe SARS-CoV-2 infection. About the study: With bulk RNA from unsorted whole blood as input, sequencing yielded unpaired chains. Study outcomes and limitations: Anti-spike CD8 responses were favored by VDJdb matching, which missed private and CD4 specificities.

The V gene lost 4 bases and the J gene lost 3 bases, with 6 bases spanning the gap. Germline loops: CDR1 LGHDT, CDR2 YNNKEL (reference sequence). This CDR3 comprises 12 residues. This sequence was found in an adult who was a healthcare worker with PCR-confirmed SARS-CoV-2 infection or an uninfected control (not recorded which). The rearrangement joins TRBV3-1 to TRBJ1-1; no reliable D call. Material: whole blood. The CDR3 DNA is TGTGCCAGCAGCCCCGGCCACACTGAAGCTTTCTTT. Residues: CASSPGHTEAFF.